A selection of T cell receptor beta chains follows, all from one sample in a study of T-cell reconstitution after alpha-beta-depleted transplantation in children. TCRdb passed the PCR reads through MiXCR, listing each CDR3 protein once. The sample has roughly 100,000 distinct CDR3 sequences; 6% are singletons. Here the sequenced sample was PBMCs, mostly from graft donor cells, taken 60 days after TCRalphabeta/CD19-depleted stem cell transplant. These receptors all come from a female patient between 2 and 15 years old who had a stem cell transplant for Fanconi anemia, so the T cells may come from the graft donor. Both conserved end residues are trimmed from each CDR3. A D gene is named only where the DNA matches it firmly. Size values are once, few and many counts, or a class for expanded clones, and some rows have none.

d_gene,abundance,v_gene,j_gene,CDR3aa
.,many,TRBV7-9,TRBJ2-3,ASSLSQEPTDTQY
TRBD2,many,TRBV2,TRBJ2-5,ASSRIFRLAGEETQY
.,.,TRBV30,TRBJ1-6,AWRRDRNSPLH
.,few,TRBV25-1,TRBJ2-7,ASSEQRQLKDYEQY
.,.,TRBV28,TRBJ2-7,ASTQGRPYEQY
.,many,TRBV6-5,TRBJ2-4,ASSFVASSGIQY
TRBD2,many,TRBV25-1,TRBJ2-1,ASSLGWREGVRGVNEQF
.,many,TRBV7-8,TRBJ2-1,ASSRTGTGYNEQF
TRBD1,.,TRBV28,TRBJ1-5,ASSPPTGGGQPQH
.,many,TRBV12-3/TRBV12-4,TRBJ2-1,ASSKLHSSYNEQF
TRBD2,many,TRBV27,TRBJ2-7,ASSSREGYEQY
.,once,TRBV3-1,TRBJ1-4,ACSQAFRAYATNEKLF
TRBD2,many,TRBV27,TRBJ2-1,ASSLYREGFYNEQF
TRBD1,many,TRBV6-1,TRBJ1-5,ASRRTGGAYSNQPQH
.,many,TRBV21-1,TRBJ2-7,ASSKLGGSYEQY
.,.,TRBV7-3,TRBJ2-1,ASSSGLLYNEQF
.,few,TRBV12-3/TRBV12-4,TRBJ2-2,ASSLQGHTGELF
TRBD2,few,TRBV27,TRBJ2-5,ATSPLAGETQY
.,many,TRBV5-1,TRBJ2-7,ASKPRLGPYEQY
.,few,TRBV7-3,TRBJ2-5,ASSFQGTGGETQY
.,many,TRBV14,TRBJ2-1,ASSQDPGYEQF
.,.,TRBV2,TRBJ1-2,ASSEPGFYGYT
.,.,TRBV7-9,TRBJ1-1,ASSPGLVEAF
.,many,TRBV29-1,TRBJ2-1,SVARGNEQF
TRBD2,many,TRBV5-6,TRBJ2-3,ASSFYFLLAGTDTQY
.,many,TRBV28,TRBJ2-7,ASSLVGWGAYEQY
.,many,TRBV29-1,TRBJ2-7,SVGPAGFHEQY
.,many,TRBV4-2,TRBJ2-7,ASSQDFFGSKY